The present T cell receptor beta chain was sequenced within a study of beta chain features in type 1 diabetes. Study overall: Cell yields, gender and age were comparable in patients and healthy donors. General observations from the study: The VDJ junctions of type 1 diabetes patients carried fewer insertions and more deletions. Sequencing the cDNA could make cells with high TCR expression show up more than they should. Type 1 diabetes patients had TCRB CDR3s that were shorter (moderately but significantly so) in all four CD4+ subsets.

The CDR3 loop spans 13 amino acids. The germline CDR1 and CDR2 sequences are GTSNPN and SVGIG (reference sequence). V lost 6 bases and J 1 base, leaving 10 bases between the germline ends. Comments on this clone: What it binds is not known.

Sequencing targeted expressed TCRB transcripts, as all isolated RNA had been reverse transcribed. Clones were read by immunoSEQ multiplex PCR, and TCRdb kept only the in-frame ones, dropping some. Among 600,000 or so clones listed, about an eighth were seen once. Staining for CD45RO/CCR7/CD25/CD127/CD95/CD27 allowed sorting of CD4+ naive, central memory, regulatory and stem cell-like memory cells. V usage is TRBV30 and J usage is TRBJ1-5, with D perhaps matching TRBD1 (6 bases). Sequenced material: naive CD4+ T cells from blood. The TCR sequence derives from a man aged 18 to 29 with type 1 diabetes. As DNA, the CDR3 is TGTGCCTGCACAGGGACGAGCAATCAGCCCCAGCATTTT. Residues: CACTGTSNQPQHF.